This T cell receptor beta chain is drawn from a study of blood T cell repertoires in COVID-19. Study-level background: Donors in the United States, Italy and Spain gave samples during acute or convalescent COVID-19. The analysed material was cDNA or gDNA that came from T cells, B-cell-depleted T cells, or PBMCs.

Germline values: CDR1 SEHNR, CDR2 FQNEAQ (reference sequence). CDR3 length: 15 amino acids. Germline trimming cut 3 bases from V and 7 bases from J; bases unmatched to any gene: 7. Per the study methods: Nucleated cell counts were estimated from reference gene primer amplification. The method was immunoSEQ multiplex PCR; TCRdb's version includes in-frame clones alone and lacks a portion of them. D and trimming were read from the DNA, whereas the V and J calls and clone size are those reported in that table. The sample has tens of thousands of clones, 90% seen once. The sequencing sample was made of peripheral blood. This chain connects TRBV7-9 to TRBJ2-2; TRBD1 matches at 8 bases. The receptor was derived from a man between 65 and 85 years old with acute or convalescent COVID-19. CDR3 residues: CASSLGQVLLGELFF. CDR3 DNA: TGTGCCAGCAGCTTGGGACAGGTTTTGCTCGGGGAGCTGTTTTTT.